Sequencing of this T cell receptor beta chain was carried out in a study of CDR3 diversity in severe acne. CDR1 is MGHRA and CDR2 is YSYEKL in the germline V gene. Trimming cost V 4 bases and J 5 bases, with 17 bases left between them. This CDR3 comprises 16 residues. TCRdb reanalysed the PCR reads using MiXCR and keeps one entry per CDR3 protein. The repertoire holds fewer than 90,000 distinct CDR3 sequences, with under 55% as singletons. The chain carries TRBV4-1 and TRBJ2-2; no reliable D call. The sample was blood. The source of this sequence is a male donor with severe acne vulgaris. This chain's CDR3 is CASSPTGQLGTGELFF. The CDR3 DNA follows: TGCGCCAGCAGCCCCACCGGGCAGCTCGGTACCGGGGAGCTGTTTTTT.